Below are 25 T cell receptor beta chains sequenced from a single sample in a study of T cells in Graves' hyperthyroidism and ophthalmopathy. RNA transcripts served as the template for amplifying TCR beta CDR3 regions. An initial round of RT-PCR targeting the TCR CDR3 relied on the HTBI primer set. TCRdb used MiXCR to reprocess the multiplex PCR reads, holding one entry per CDR3 protein. The sample records 450,000 to 700,000 distinct CDR3 sequences, around 42% being singletons. The source material was peripheral blood or thyroid tissue (not recorded which). These receptors were obtained from an adult woman with Graves' disease, either hyperthyroidism or ophthalmopathy (not recorded which).

This clonotype was found a few times. The chain carries TRBV24-1 and TRBJ2-7, with D tentatively TRBD1 (5 bases). The CDR3 runs 13 residues. Trimming left V 3 bases short and J 4 bases short, with 9 bases between. CDR1 and CDR2 (germline): KGHDR, SFDVKD. The CDR3 DNA is TGTGCCACCAGTGATGGCAGGGTATACGAGCAGTACTTC. Its translation is CATSDGRVYEQYF.

This clonotype was picked up many times. This rearrangement joins TRBV20-1 to TRBJ1-2; tentative D call: TRBD1 (5 bases). The CDR3 length is 12 residues. Trimming took off 4 bases at V and 4 bases at J, with 10 bases between the two ends. The germline gives CDR1 DFQATT, CDR2 SNEGSKA (reference sequence). Written as DNA, the CDR3 is TGCAGTGCTATCACTGGGGGCTATGGCTACACCTTC. Encoded protein: CSAITGGYGYTF.

The chain carries TRBV6-4 and TRBJ2-6, with TRBD1 matching 8 bases. Germline loops: CDR1 MRHNA, CDR2 SNTAGT. CDR3 length equals 17 residues. Germline trimming cut 1 base from V and 2 bases from J; bases unmatched to any gene: 4. The DNA for the CDR3 is TGTGCCAGCAGTGACTACCCAGGGGGCACTGGGGCCAACGTCCTGACTTTC. The encoded protein is CASSDYPGGTGANVLTF.

The chain is built from TRBV19 and TRBJ2-5, with 9 bases matching TRBD1. Germline-derived CDR1 and CDR2 are LNHDA and SQIVND (reference sequence). J lost 13 bases, V lost 3 bases, and 18 bases had no gene match. The CDR3 length is 16 residues. The CDR3 sequence: CASSMNSWDRVHHPYF. CDR3 DNA sequence: TGTGCCAGTAGTATGAACTCGTGGGACAGGGTCCACCACCCGTACTTC. The full variable domain, rest sourced from reference TRBV19 and TRBJ2-5, is DGGITQSPKYLFRKEGQNVTLSCEQNLNHDAMYWYRQDPGQGLRLIYYSQIVNDFQKGDIAEGYSVSREKKESFPLTVTSAQKNPTAFYLCASSMNSWDRVHHPYFGPGTRLLVL.

There are a few counts of this clonotype. Given a much more abundant clone one base away, this may be a read error. The CDR3 nucleotides read TGTGCCACCAGCAGAGATCGCCGGACCGGGGAGCTGTTTTTT. This codes for CATSRDRRTGELFF. J is TRBJ2-2 and V is TRBV15; D remains unclear. V was shortened by 0 bases and J by 5 bases, with 7 bases between the two germline ends. Germline V lookup: CDR1 LNHNV, CDR2 YYDKDF (reference sequence). The CDR3 sequence is 14 residues long. The full variable domain, completed using reference TRBV15 and TRBJ2-2, is DAMVIQNPRYQVTQFGKPVTLSCSQTLNHNVMYWYQQKSSQAPKLLFHYYDKDFNNEADTPDNFQSRRPNTSFCFLDIRSPGLGDTAMYLCATSRDRRTGELFFGEGSRLTVL.

This clonotype has only a few counts. The chain recombines TRBV11-2 with TRBJ2-4, with D perhaps TRBD2 (5 bases). The V and J ends lost 1 base and 7 bases respectively, with 14 bases between them. The CDR3 contains 15 residues. Germline V gene data show CDR1 as SGHAT and CDR2 as FQNNGV. CDR3 amino acids: CASSLARGSINIQYF. CDR3 coding DNA: TGTGCCAGCAGCTTAGCCCGTGGGAGTATCAACATTCAGTACTTC.

Many counts were recorded for this clonotype. V and J are TRBV6-5 and TRBJ2-5, with D perhaps matching TRBD2 (5 bases). Germline CDR1 reads MNHEY; CDR2 reads SVGAGI. The length of the CDR3 is 13 residues. The V end was cut by 1 base, the J end by 7 bases, with 10 bases between. The CDR3 protein is CASSYWRLATQYF. In nucleotides, the CDR3 is TGTGCCAGCAGTTACTGGAGGTTGGCGACCCAGTACTTC.

In this sample, this clonotype turned up many times. The rearrangement joins TRBV2 to TRBJ2-2, with 7 bases lining up with TRBD1. Trimming at V came to 3 bases and at J to 7 bases, leaving 8 bases not matched to a gene. The CDR3 consists of 15 residues. Germline V gene data show CDR1 as SNHLY and CDR2 as FYNNEI. Here the CDR3 DNA reads TGTGCCAGCAGTGATAGACAGGGCACGTTCGGGGAGCTGTTTTTT. This codes for CASSDRQGTFGELFF. Drawing the rest from reference TRBV2 and TRBJ2-2, the complete variable domain is EPEVTQTPSHQVTQMGQEVILRCVPISNHLYFYWYRQILGQKVEFLVSFYNNEISEKSEIFDDQFSVERPDGSNFTLKIRSTKLEDSAMYFCASSDRQGTFGELFFGEGSRLTVL.

In this sample, this clonotype turned up a few times. The V and J genes are TRBV6-5 and TRBJ2-5; 8 bases agree with TRBD2. V dropped 3 bases and J dropped 5; count of bases not matched to a gene: 8. This CDR3 comprises 15 residues. CDR1 and CDR2 (germline): MNHEY, SVGAGI. The CDR3 here is CASSYQGAGDETQYF. CDR3 in DNA: TGTGCCAGCAGTTATCAGGGAGCGGGAGATGAGACCCAGTACTTC.

Ten or more counts support this clonotype. V usage is TRBV6-5 and J usage is TRBJ2-7; D gene ambiguous. V was shortened by 5 bases and J by 3 bases, with 8 bases between the two germline ends. The CDR3 sequence is 12 residues long. The germline V gene encodes CDR1 MNHEY and CDR2 SVGAGI. The CDR3 nucleotides are TGTGCCAGCAGTACCGGCGGCTACGAGCAGTACTTC. Encoded protein: CASSTGGYEQYF.

This clonotype came up many times. The CDR3 bases are TGCGCCAGCAGCTCCCAAAGTGGGGGGATCGGGGCCAACGTCCTGACTTTC. Its translation is CASSSQSGGIGANVLTF. V and J are TRBV5-1 and TRBJ2-6; TRBD2 is a possible D gene (6 bases). Trimming shortened V by 3 bases and J by 4 bases, and 17 bases separated the two germline ends. The CDR3 covers 17 residues. CDR1 and CDR2 (germline): SGHRS, YFSETQ.

The chain joins TRBV11-2 to TRBJ1-1; TRBD1 is a possible D gene (5 bases). The CDR3 sequence is 18 residues long. The V end was cut by 0 bases, the J end by 2 bases, with 19 bases between. Germline V gene data show CDR1 as SGHAT and CDR2 as FQNNGV. The CDR3 sequence is CASSLDRVDLGPNTEAFF. The CDR3 nucleotides read TGTGCCAGCAGCTTAGATCGGGTAGACCTGGGGCCAAACACTGAAGCTTTCTTT.

V and J are TRBV5-1 and TRBJ1-1; D is perhaps TRBD1 (5 bases). Trimming removed 5 bases from V and 6 bases from J, with 20 bases in between. Per germline, CDR1 SGHRS and CDR2 YFSETQ. CDR3 size: 15 residues. In DNA form, the CDR3 reads TGCGCCAGCAGATACACTAACAGGCTCGCCGCTGAAGCTTTCTTT. As protein: CASRYTNRLAAEAFF.

This clonotype was seen only a few times. CDR3: CASSTDRLYNQPQHF. As DNA, the CDR3 is TGTGCCAGCAGTACGGACAGGTTATACAATCAGCCCCAGCATTTT. The gene calls are TRBV28 and TRBJ1-5; 7 bases map to TRBD1. CDR1 and CDR2 from the germline V gene are MDHEN and SYDVKM. The ends lost 5 bases at V and 3 bases at J; junction bases unmatched: 7. CDR3 length: 15 amino acids. The entire variable domain, with the rest obtained from reference TRBV28 and TRBJ1-5, is as follows: DVKVTQSSRYLVKRTGEKVFLECVQDMDHENMFWYRQDPGLGLRLIYFSYDVKMKEKGDIPEGYSVSREKKERFSLILESASTNQTSMYLCASSTDRLYNQPQHFGDGTRLSIL.

This clonotype has more than one count but fewer than ten. A single base separates this from a much larger clone, so it may be a read error. The V and J genes are TRBV28 and TRBJ2-7; 7 nucleotides match TRBD1. This CDR3 has 13 residues. The V and J ends lost 6 bases and 3 bases, in that order; junction bases with no gene match: 5. Germline CDR1 and CDR2: MDHEN and SYDVKM. In DNA, the CDR3 is TGTGCCAGCAGGGTGACAGGGTTCTACGAGCAGTACTTC. Residues: CASRVTGFYEQYF. The full variable domain, rest sourced from reference TRBV28 and TRBJ2-7, is DVKVTQSSRYLVKRTGEKVFLECVQDMDHENMFWYRQDPGLGLRLIYFSYDVKMKEKGDIPEGYSVSREKKERFSLILESASTNQTSMYLCASRVTGFYEQYFGPGTRLTVT.

The chain links TRBV29-1 to TRBJ1-1; 7 bases map to TRBD1. The V and J ends lost 8 bases and 7 bases, in that order; junction bases with no gene match: 10. The CDR3 runs to 12 residues. The germline CDR1 and CDR2 sequences are SQVTM and ANQGSEA. The CDR3 loop reads CSSERGHGEAFF. The CDR3 DNA is TGCAGCAGTGAGAGGGGGCATGGTGAAGCTTTCTTT.

The J gene is TRBJ1-2, the V gene TRBV12-3 or TRBV12-4; TRBD1 might be the D (5 bases). The CDR3 totals 16 residues. Trimming stripped 8 bases from V and 0 bases from J, with 19 bases between. In DNA, the CDR3 is TGTGCCAGCGGCAGAGATAGGGGAGTCTCTAACTATGGCTACACCTTC. Amino acid sequence: CASGRDRGVSNYGYTF.

The chain links TRBV4-1 to TRBJ2-3; perhaps TRBD2 as D (5 bases). Germline assignment: CDR1 MGHRA and CDR2 YSYEKL. CDR3 length: 15 residues. V was cut by 3 bases and J by 6 bases, with 16 bases left in between. The CDR3 DNA sequence: TGCGCCAGCAGCCACCTTGGACTGAAGGTCGATACGCAGTATTTT. This sequence encodes CASSHLGLKVDTQYF.

Turning to this clonotype: A much larger clonotype is one base distant, so this may be a read error. The chain has TRBV15 and TRBJ2-5; 7 nucleotides line up with TRBD1. The V gene's germline CDR1 is LNHNV and CDR2 YYDKDF (reference sequence). The V gene end was trimmed by 9 bases and the J gene end by 7 bases; junction bases not matched to a gene: 11. CDR3 length: 13 residues. In DNA, the CDR3 is TGTGCCACGGATTACAGGGGAGTAGGGACCCAGTACTTC. Translation gives CATDYRGVGTQYF.

Many counts were recorded for this clonotype. This sequence joins TRBV29-1 and TRBJ1-4; 9 positions agree with TRBD1. V trimming: 7 bases; J trimming: 7 bases; junction bases outside the gene matches: 7. Germline-derived CDR1 and CDR2 are SQVTM and ANQGSEA. The CDR3 sequence is 13 residues long. The CDR3 protein is CSASGQGGEKLFF. CDR3 DNA sequence: TGCAGCGCTTCGGGACAGGGCGGTGAAAAACTGTTTTTT.

This clonotype was seen many times. The CDR3 DNA reads as TGCAGTGCTAGGGTGGGCGGGTATCTCTTCTATAATTCACCCCTCCACTTT. Translating gives CSARVGGYLFYNSPLHF. The J gene is TRBJ1-6, the V gene TRBV20-1; D unclear. The V gene lost 3 bases and the J gene lost 3 bases, with 18 bases spanning the gap. This CDR3 is 17 amino acids long. CDR1 is DFQATT and CDR2 is SNEGSKA in the germline V gene (reference sequence).

The chain joins TRBV6-5 to TRBJ1-2; TRBD1 is a possible D gene (5 bases). The CDR3 consists of 16 residues. Trimming left V 5 bases short and J 7 bases short, with 23 bases between. Germline values: CDR1 MNHEY, CDR2 SVGAGI. The CDR3 region has the DNA TGTGCCAGCAGTCGCACCGGGACTCTCAATTTGGGTGGCTACACCTTC. It specifies CASSRTGTLNLGGYTF.

This clonotype showed up many times. This sequence joins TRBV2 and TRBJ2-7, with 7 nucleotides matching TRBD2. The J segment lost 2 bases and the V segment lost 3 bases, leaving 7 bases of the junction unmatched. The CDR3 is 15 residues long. Germline V CDR1 and CDR2: SNHLY, FYNNEI. DNA for the CDR3: TGTGCCAGCAGTGAGCTGGCTAGCGGTGCCTACGAGCAGTACTTC. This sequence encodes CASSELASGAYEQYF.

With respect to this clonotype: The junction departs from germline at one end; a sequencing error may be responsible. This chain uses TRBV10-3 with TRBJ2-1; D might be TRBD2 (7 bases). The CDR3 is 15 residues long. The germline CDR1 and CDR2 sequences are ENHRY and SYGVKD. CDR3 protein: CAITEGEGVYNEQFF. In nucleotides, the CDR3 is TGTGCCATCACTGAGGGGGAGGGCGTTTACAATGAGCAGTTCTTC.

The V call is TRBV7-9, the J call TRBJ2-7, with D possibly matching TRBD1 (6 bases). Deletions cut 5 bases from V and 7 bases from J, with 15 bases between. The CDR3 is 13 amino acids. Germline V lookup: CDR1 SEHNR, CDR2 FQNEAQ (reference sequence). The CDR3 DNA is TGTGCCAGCAGCCGCAACAGGGTAAGAGAGCAGTACTTC. This gives the protein CASSRNRVREQYF.